This T cell receptor (beta chain) was sequenced for a study of blood T cell repertoires in COVID-19 (dated by TCRdb to about 2020). Some background on the complete study: Samples covering the acute and convalescent phases of COVID-19 were provided by collaborators in the United States, Italy and Spain. The prospective study material was composed of cDNA or gDNA derived from T cells, B-cell-depleted T cells, or PBMCs. Deeply sampled blood TCRbeta repertoires from subjects exposed to, actively infected with, or recovered from COVID-19 were included in the dataset. The repertoires were released in a freely available public database meant as a resource for research on the immune response to SARS-CoV-2. The samples were drawn from the first 160 participants of the ongoing ImmuneRACE study and from some 1,300 subjects provided by 6 global collaborators. Sample metadata almost always included a de-identified subject ID, COVID-19 status, age in years and sex. Where available, HLA class I and class II types were obtained from metadata supplied by the sample provider rather than from assay-based typing.

About this clone: Its specific antigen is unknown. No base quality information exists; no much larger clone differs at one position.

The junction carries 9 bases between V and J, which are trimmed by 0 bases and 6 bases respectively. The CDR3 numbers 13 residues from cysteine through phenylalanine. Only the CDR3 region is kept as DNA, spanning 39 bases read in frame from base 1. Study-wide findings and limitations: How much clinical and demographic metadata was included differed by source and by participant, and the metadata was provided uncurated.

TCRbeta CDR3 regions were amplified from genomic DNA by means of the immunoSEQ Assay, a bias-controlled multiplex PCR. Under the source paper's analysis protocol: Within the assay, amplification of reference gene primers was used to estimate how many nucleated cells each sample contained. To quantify the absolute abundance of each unique TCRbeta CDR3 rearrangement, sequence reads were collapsed and filtered. For each sample, productive Simpson clonality was calculated by taking the square root of Simpson's diversity index across productive rearrangements. The immuneACCESS repertoire file appears here via TCRdb, limited to in-frame rearrangements. These files lack a portion of the clones; in checked studies, under half of the deficit traces to unresolved V genes, and the cause of the others is not known. Clonal size and the V and J genes are those of that table, whereas D and trimming came from the DNA. The sample table lists 200,000 to 250,000 clones, around 88% of them with a count of one. The biggest ten clones account for around 1.5% of the sample.

Whole blood was collected in K2EDTA tubes by collaborating institutions according to the institutions' own protocols. Collaborator samples were shipped for TCRbeta analysis as frozen whole blood, isolated PBMCs, or DNA extracted from either sample type. The source material was peripheral blood. The receptor was isolated from a man aged 18 to 35 with active or convalescent COVID-19. The sequence joins TRBV5-3 to TRBJ1-1, with an unclear D gene assignment. TRBV5-3 is an open reading frame, and its role is uncertain. The CDR3 has the sequence CARSLGGLAEAFF. The base sequence is TGTGCCAGAAGCTTGGGCGGTCTCGCTGAAGCTTTCTTT.